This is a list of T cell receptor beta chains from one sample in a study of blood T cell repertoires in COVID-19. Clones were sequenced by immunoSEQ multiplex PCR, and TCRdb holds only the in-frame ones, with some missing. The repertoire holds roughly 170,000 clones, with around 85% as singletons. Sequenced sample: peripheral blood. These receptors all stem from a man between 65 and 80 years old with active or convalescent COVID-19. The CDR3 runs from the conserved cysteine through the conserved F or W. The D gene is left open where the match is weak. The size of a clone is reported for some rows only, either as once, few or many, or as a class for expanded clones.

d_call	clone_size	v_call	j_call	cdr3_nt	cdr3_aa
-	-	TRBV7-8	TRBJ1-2	TGTGCCAGCAGCCCCAGGCGGGGGGCATATGGCTACACCTTC	CASSPRRGAYGYTF
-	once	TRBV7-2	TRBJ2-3	TGTGCCGGGACTCCGGGACCTCAGACAGATACGCAGTATTTT	CAGTPGPQTDTQYF
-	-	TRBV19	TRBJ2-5	TGTGCCAGTAGTTCACAGGGTAGGGAGACCCAGTACTTC	CASSSQGRETQYF
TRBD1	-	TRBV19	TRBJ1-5	TGTGCCAGTAGTGCCTGGACAGGGGGAAAGAATCAGCCCCAGCATTTT	CASSAWTGGKNQPQHF
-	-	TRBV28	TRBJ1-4	TGTGCCAGCAGTCCTCCGGCAACTAATGAAAAACTGTTTTTT	CASSPPATNEKLFF
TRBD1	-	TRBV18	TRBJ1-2	TGTGCCAGCTCACCCGGACAGGGCCTATATGGCTACACCTTC	CASSPGQGLYGYTF
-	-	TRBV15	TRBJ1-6	TGTGCCACCAGCGTTACAGGGATTTCACCCCTCCACTTT	CATSVTGISPLHF
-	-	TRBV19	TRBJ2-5	TGTGCCAGCAGAGGGAGGGGACGGGGGGCCCAAGAGACCCAGTACTTC	CASRGRGRGAQETQYF
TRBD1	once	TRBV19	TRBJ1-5	TGTGCCAGTAGTATCTGGACAGGGGGGGGCAATCAGCCCCAGCATTTT	CASSIWTGGGNQPQHF
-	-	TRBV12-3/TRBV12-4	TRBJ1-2	TGTGCCAGCAGTTTCGGAGGGGTTGATGGCTACACCTTC	CASSFGGVDGYTF
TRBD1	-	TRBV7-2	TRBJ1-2	TGTGCCAGCAGCTCAACAGGGGTCTATGGCTACACCTTC	CASSSTGVYGYTF
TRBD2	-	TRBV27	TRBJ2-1	TGTGCCAGCAGTTCCCTAGCGGGAACGTCCTACAATGAGCAGTTCTTC	CASSSLAGTSYNEQFF
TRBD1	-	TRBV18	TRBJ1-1	TGTGCCAGCTCACCCGACAGGGGAGGGGGCACTGAAGCTTTCTTT	CASSPDRGGGTEAFF
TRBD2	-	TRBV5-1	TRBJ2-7	TGCGCCAGCAGCTTCGGACTAGCGGGGGCCAGCTCCTACGAGCAGTACTTC	CASSFGLAGASSYEQYF
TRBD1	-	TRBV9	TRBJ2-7	TGTGCCAGCAGCGTACTCGGGACAGTGGGGCCCTACGAGCAGTACTTC	CASSVLGTVGPYEQYF
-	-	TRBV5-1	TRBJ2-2	TGCGCCAGCAGGACGCGGGCAGACATCGGGGAGCTGTTTTTT	CASRTRADIGELFF
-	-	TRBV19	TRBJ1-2	TGTGCCAGTAGTATTGGCGGGGTGCATGGCTACACCTTC	CASSIGGVHGYTF